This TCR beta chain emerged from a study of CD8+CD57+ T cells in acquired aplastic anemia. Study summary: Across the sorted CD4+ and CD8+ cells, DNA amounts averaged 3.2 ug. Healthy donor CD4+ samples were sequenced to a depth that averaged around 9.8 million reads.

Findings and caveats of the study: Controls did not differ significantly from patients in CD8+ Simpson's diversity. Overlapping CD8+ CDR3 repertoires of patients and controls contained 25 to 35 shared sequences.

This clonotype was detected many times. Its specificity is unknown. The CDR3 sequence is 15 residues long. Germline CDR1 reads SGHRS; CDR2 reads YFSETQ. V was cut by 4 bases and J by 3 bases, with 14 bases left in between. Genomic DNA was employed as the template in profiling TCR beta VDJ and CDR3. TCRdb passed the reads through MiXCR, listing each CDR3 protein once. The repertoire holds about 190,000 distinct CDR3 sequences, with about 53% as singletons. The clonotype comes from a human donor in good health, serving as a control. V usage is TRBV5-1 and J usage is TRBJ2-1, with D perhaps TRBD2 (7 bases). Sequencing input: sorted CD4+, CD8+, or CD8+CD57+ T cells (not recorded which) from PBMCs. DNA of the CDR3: TGCGCCAGCAGCCTCGGGGGGCGGAACTACAATGAGCAGTTCTTC. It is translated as CASSLGGRNYNEQFF.